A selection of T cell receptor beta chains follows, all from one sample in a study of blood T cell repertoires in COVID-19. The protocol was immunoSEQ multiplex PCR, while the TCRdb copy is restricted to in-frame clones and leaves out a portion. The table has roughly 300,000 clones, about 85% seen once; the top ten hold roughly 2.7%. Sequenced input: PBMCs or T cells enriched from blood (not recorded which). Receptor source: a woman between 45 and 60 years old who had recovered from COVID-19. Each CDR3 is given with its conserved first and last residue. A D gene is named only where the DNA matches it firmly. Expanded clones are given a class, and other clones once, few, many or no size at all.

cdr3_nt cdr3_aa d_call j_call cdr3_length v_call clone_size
TGTGCCAGCAGTGCCATCGTAGGGGCTGTCGACGAGCAGTACTTC CASSAIVGAVDEQYF . TRBJ2-7 15 TRBV25-1 .
TGTGCCAGCAGCCAAGCCTACGGGACACCCAAGGACTATGGCTACACCTTC CASSQAYGTPKDYGYTF . TRBJ1-2 17 TRBV4-2 .
TGCGCCAGCATCCTGGGCCCCCAGGGGGCAATAGATACGCAGTATTTT CASILGPQGAIDTQYF TRBD1 TRBJ2-3 16 TRBV5-1 .
TGTGCCAGCTCACAGGGGATTTCTGAGCCCCAGCATTTT CASSQGISEPQHF . TRBJ1-5 13 TRBV18 .
TGTGCCAGCACTATTGCAGGGGGCGCAGTCTATGGCTACACCTTC CASTIAGGAVYGYTF TRBD1 TRBJ1-2 15 TRBV4-2 .
TGTGCCAGTAGTAGGACTAGCGGGACCCACGAGCAGTACTTC CASSRTSGTHEQYF TRBD2 TRBJ2-7 14 TRBV19 .
TGTGCCAGCTCACTCCGGGACCAGGGGGAAGAGCAGTTCTTC CASSLRDQGEEQFF TRBD1 TRBJ2-1 14 TRBV18 .
TGTGCCACCAGCAAAACAAAGTCCACTAGCAATCAGCCCCAGCATTTT CATSKTKSTSNQPQHF . TRBJ1-5 16 TRBV15 .
TGTGCCAGCAGCAAGGGACAGTATAATTCACCCCTCCACTTT CASSKGQYNSPLHF TRBD1 TRBJ1-6 14 TRBV7-3 .
TGTGCCAGCAGCTCCGGGAACACAGATACGCAGTATTTT CASSSGNTDTQYF . TRBJ2-3 13 TRBV7-6 .
TGCGCCAGCAGCTTGGGTCCAAGGGGAGAGACCCAGTACTTC CASSLGPRGETQYF . TRBJ2-5 14 TRBV5-1 .
TGTGCCAGTAGTAAAAGGGACAGGAACACTGAAGCTTTCTTT CASSKRDRNTEAFF TRBD1 TRBJ1-1 14 TRBV19 .
TGTGCCAGCAGCCCCCAAGGGGCGGGAGACACCGTGGGGGAGCTGTTTTTT CASSPQGAGDTVGELFF TRBD2 TRBJ2-2 17 TRBV7-9 .
TGTGCCAGCAGTTTTGGAAGCGGGACACTCGTCTGGGAGCAGTACTTC CASSFGSGTLVWEQYF . TRBJ2-7 16 TRBV28 .
TGTGCCATCAGTGACAGGGGCATCACTGAAGCTTTCTTT CAISDRGITEAFF . TRBJ1-1 13 TRBV10-3 .
TGTGCCAGCTCATCCTCTCTGGGGGCCACAGATACGCAGTATTTT CASSSSLGATDTQYF . TRBJ2-3 15 TRBV18 .
TGTGCCACCAGCAGGGGACAGGGATCCCTAGTTGGAAACACCATATATTTT CATSRGQGSLVGNTIYF TRBD1 TRBJ1-3 17 TRBV15 .
TGTGCCAGCAGTTACTCGAGTAGCGGAGAGACCCAGTACTTC CASSYSSSGETQYF . TRBJ2-5 14 TRBV6-2/TRBV6-3 .
TGTGCCAGCAGCGTATCGACTTCCGGGTATCTAGATACGCAGTATTTT CASSVSTSGYLDTQYF . TRBJ2-3 16 TRBV9 .
TGTGCTTTAAACAGGGGAAGCACAGATACGCAGTATTTT CALNRGSTDTQYF TRBD1 TRBJ2-3 13 TRBV30 few
TGTGCCAGCAGTTTATTAGCCGGGACAGGGTTGGATGGCTACACCTTC CASSLLAGTGLDGYTF TRBD1 TRBJ1-2 16 TRBV27 .
TGTGCCAGCAGTCACTCGGACAGCAATAGCAATCAGCCCCAGCATTTT CASSHSDSNSNQPQHF . TRBJ1-5 16 TRBV2 .
TGTGCCAGCTCACCACCGTTGGAGGATACGCAGTATTTT CASSPPLEDTQYF . TRBJ2-3 13 TRBV18 .
TGCGCCAGCAGCCAATTTTCAGATATGAACACTGAAGCTTTCTTT CASSQFSDMNTEAFF . TRBJ1-1 15 TRBV4-1 .
TGTGCCAGCAGCCTTTACCGGGAGACCCAGTACTTC CASSLYRETQYF . TRBJ2-5 12 TRBV7-2 .
TGTGCCAGCAGCTTGGGGGGGCCCCAGGGAGATACGCAGTATTTT CASSLGGPQGDTQYF . TRBJ2-3 15 TRBV5-4 few
TGTGCTAGTGGTTCGGGACAGAAAATTCTGTCTGGGGCCAACGTCCTGACTTTC CASGSGQKILSGANVLTF TRBD1 TRBJ2-6 18 TRBV12-5 .
TGTGCCAGCAGCTGGGGGCCAATACCCAATTCACCCCTCCACTTT CASSWGPIPNSPLHF . TRBJ1-6 15 TRBV5-8 .
TGTGCCAGTAGTATCGGGGGGGCTCTTGGCAATCAGCCCCAGCATTTT CASSIGGALGNQPQHF . TRBJ1-5 16 TRBV19 .
TGTGCCAGCAGTTCACCAGGAACTAATGAAAAACTGTTTTTT CASSSPGTNEKLFF . TRBJ1-4 14 TRBV6-6 .
TGCGCCAGCAGCTTGTTAGCGGGAGGGAACACCGGGGAGCTGTTTTTT CASSLLAGGNTGELFF TRBD2 TRBJ2-2 16 TRBV5-1 .
TGTGCCTGGAGAGCCAGGACAGGGATTTACTATGGCTACACCTTC CAWRARTGIYYGYTF TRBD1 TRBJ1-2 15 TRBV30 .
TGTGCCAGCAGTTCCCCTTCGACAGTCAACTCCTACGAGCAGTACTTC CASSSPSTVNSYEQYF . TRBJ2-7 16 TRBV28 .
TGTGCCAGCAGCCAACAGGTGGACTATGGCTACACCTTC CASSQQVDYGYTF . TRBJ1-2 13 TRBV11-2 .
TGTGCCAGTAGTACGGACAGGGCCCACTCTGGAAACACCATATATTTT CASSTDRAHSGNTIYF TRBD1 TRBJ1-3 16 TRBV19 .
TGTGCCAGCAGTGAGGGAGGACTAAAATCTGAAGCTTTCTTT CASSEGGLKSEAFF . TRBJ1-1 14 TRBV6-1 .
TGTGCCTGGAGTAGGCGGGGGTCTCGTGAGCAGTACTTC CAWSRRGSREQYF TRBD2 TRBJ2-7 13 TRBV30 once
TGCGCCAGCAGCTTGTCCAGAGGGCAGAATGAAAAACTGTTTTTT CASSLSRGQNEKLFF . TRBJ1-4 15 TRBV5-1 .
TGTGCCAGCAGCTTCGGCATTAGGGGCACTGAAGCTTTCTTT CASSFGIRGTEAFF . TRBJ1-1 14 TRBV7-2 .
TGTGCCAGCAGTCACCAGGGACAGATATCCTTCAATCTCTTCAATCAGCCCCAGCATTTT CASSHQGQISFNLFNQPQHF TRBD1 TRBJ1-5 20 TRBV28 once
TGTGCCAGTAGTGTCGGGACAGCCCCTAATCAGCCCCAGCATTTT CASSVGTAPNQPQHF TRBD1 TRBJ1-5 15 TRBV19 .
TGTGCCTGGACGGGAGGGGCCCATTCACCCCTCCACTTT CAWTGGAHSPLHF . TRBJ1-6 13 TRBV30 .
TGTGCCAGCAGCTTAAATGGGGGGGTAGGTGATACGCAGTATTTT CASSLNGGVGDTQYF TRBD2 TRBJ2-3 15 TRBV7-2 few
TGTGCCAGCAGCTTCTGGACTAGCGGGTCCTACGAGCAGTACTTC CASSFWTSGSYEQYF TRBD2 TRBJ2-7 15 TRBV5-5 .
TGTGCCAGCCGGGGACTGACCACTGAAGCTTTCTTT CASRGLTTEAFF . TRBJ1-1 12 TRBV28 .
TGCGCCAGCAGCCAAGTTCCCGGGAGAGGAACTAATGAAAAACTGTTTTTT CASSQVPGRGTNEKLFF . TRBJ1-4 17 TRBV4-1 .
TGTGCCAGCAGTCAAGGGACTACAACCTACGAGCAGTACTTC CASSQGTTTYEQYF TRBD2 TRBJ2-7 14 TRBV11-2 once
TGCAGCGTGGGGAGGGTGGGGACTGAAGCTTTCTTT CSVGRVGTEAFF . TRBJ1-1 12 TRBV29-1 .
TGTGCCAGCAGCTTGGGACAGGGGGACACAGATACGCAGTATTTT CASSLGQGDTDTQYF TRBD1 TRBJ2-3 15 TRBV7-2 .
TGTGCCAGCACTTGGGGGCAGGTCACTGAAGCTTTCTTT CASTWGQVTEAFF . TRBJ1-1 13 TRBV12-3/TRBV12-4 .
TGTGCCAGCAGGGGCGCCCGGACCCAGTACTTC CASRGARTQYF . TRBJ2-5 11 TRBV2 .
TGTGCCAGCAGCCTTATGCGGGAGGGCGGGGAGCTGTTTTTT CASSLMREGGELFF TRBD2 TRBJ2-2 14 TRBV7-2 .
TGCAGCGTTGGGACTAGCGGGGGGGTAGATACGCAGTATTTT CSVGTSGGVDTQYF TRBD2 TRBJ2-3 14 TRBV29-1 .
TGTGCCAGCAGCGCTATTAGCGGGGGGTTCGATGAGCAGTTCTTC CASSAISGGFDEQFF TRBD2 TRBJ2-1 15 TRBV9 .
TGTGCCAGCAAAGTGGGGCTAGCGGGGGGGCCGAACACCGGGGAGCTGTTTTTT CASKVGLAGGPNTGELFF TRBD2 TRBJ2-2 18 TRBV27 .
TGTGCCAGCAGTTCCCCCTACCCGGGGAGGAACTATGGCTACACCTTC CASSSPYPGRNYGYTF . TRBJ1-2 16 TRBV5-4 .
TGCGCCAGCAGTCCCGACAGGGGGGCTGAAGCTTTCTTT CASSPDRGAEAFF TRBD1 TRBJ1-1 13 TRBV10-1 .
TGTGCCAGCAGTTACACGACCAGGGGGCGTCGGGGCTACACCTTC CASSYTTRGRRGYTF TRBD1 TRBJ1-2 15 TRBV6-5 .
TGTGCCAGCTCGGCTTCAGGGGGCACTGAAGCTTTCTTT CASSASGGTEAFF TRBD1 TRBJ1-1 13 TRBV18 .